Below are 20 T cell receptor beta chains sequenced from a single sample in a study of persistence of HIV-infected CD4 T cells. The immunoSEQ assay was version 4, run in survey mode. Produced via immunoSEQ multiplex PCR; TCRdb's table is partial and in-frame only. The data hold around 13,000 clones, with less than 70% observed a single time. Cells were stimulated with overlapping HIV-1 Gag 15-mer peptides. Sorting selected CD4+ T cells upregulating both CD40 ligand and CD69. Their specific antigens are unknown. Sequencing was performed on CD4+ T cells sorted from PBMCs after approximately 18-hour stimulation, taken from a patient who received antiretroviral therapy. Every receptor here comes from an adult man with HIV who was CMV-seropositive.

CDR3: CASSEESTNYGYTF. As DNA, the CDR3 is TGTGCCAGCAGTGAAGAGAGTACAAACTATGGCTACACCTTC. The chain couples TRBV2 to TRBJ1-2; D not resolved. V lost 1 base to trimming and J lost 2 bases, with 8 bases between them. The CDR3 contains 14 residues. Germline V CDR1 and CDR2: SNHLY, FYNNEI.

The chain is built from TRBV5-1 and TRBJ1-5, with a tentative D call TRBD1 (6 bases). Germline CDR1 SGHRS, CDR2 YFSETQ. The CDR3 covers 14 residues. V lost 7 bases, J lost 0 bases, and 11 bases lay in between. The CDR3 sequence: CASSTGNSNQPQHF. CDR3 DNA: TGCGCCAGCTCGACAGGAAATAGCAATCAGCCCCAGCATTTT.

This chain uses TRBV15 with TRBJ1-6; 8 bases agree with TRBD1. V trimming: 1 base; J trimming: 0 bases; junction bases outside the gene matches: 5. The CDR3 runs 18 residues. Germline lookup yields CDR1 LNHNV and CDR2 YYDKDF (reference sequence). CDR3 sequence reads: CATSRGDRRSSYNSPLHF. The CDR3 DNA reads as TGTGCCACCAGCAGAGGGGACAGGAGGAGCTCCTATAATTCACCCCTCCACTTT.

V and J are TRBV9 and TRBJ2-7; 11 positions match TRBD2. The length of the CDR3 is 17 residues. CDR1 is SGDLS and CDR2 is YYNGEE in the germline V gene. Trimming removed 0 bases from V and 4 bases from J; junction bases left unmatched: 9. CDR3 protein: CASSVGLAGREGYEQYF. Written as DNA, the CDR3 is TGTGCCAGCAGCGTAGGACTAGCGGGACGAGAAGGTTACGAGCAGTACTTC.

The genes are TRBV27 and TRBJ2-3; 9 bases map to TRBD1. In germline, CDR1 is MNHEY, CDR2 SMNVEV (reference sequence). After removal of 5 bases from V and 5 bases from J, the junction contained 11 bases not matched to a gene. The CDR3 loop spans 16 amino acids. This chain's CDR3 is CASSVRLTGGIDTQYF. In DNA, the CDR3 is TGTGCCAGCAGTGTTCGCTTGACAGGGGGGATAGATACGCAGTATTTT.

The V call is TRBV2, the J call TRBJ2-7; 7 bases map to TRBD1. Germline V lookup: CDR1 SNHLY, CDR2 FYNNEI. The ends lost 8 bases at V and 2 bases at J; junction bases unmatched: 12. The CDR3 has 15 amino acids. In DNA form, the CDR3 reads TGTGCCAGCGGAGAAGGTAACAGGGGCCCCTACGAGCAGTACTTC. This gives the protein CASGEGNRGPYEQYF.

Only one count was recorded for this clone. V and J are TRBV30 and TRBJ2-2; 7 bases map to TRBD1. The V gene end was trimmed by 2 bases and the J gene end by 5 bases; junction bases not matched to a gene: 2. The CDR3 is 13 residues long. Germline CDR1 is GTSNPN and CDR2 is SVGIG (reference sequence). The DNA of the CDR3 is TGTGCCTGGAGTCTGACAGGGACCGGGGAGCTGTTTTTT. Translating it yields CAWSLTGTGELFF. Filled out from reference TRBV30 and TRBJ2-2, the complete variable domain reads SQTIHQWPATLVQPVGSPLSLECTVEGTSNPNLYWYRQAAGRGLQLLFYSVGIGQISSEVPQNLSASRPQDRQFILSSKKLLLSDSGFYLCAWSLTGTGELFFGEGSRLTVL.

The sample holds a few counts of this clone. In nucleotides, the CDR3 is TGTGCCAGCAGCCAAGATGGAGGCAGACTCTACACCTTC. Its protein is CASSQDGGRLYTF. J is TRBJ1-2 and V is TRBV4-2, with D unresolved. V dropped 0 bases and J dropped 10 bases, with 12 bases sitting between them. Germline assignment: CDR1 LGHNA and CDR2 YNFKEQ. The length of the CDR3 is 13 residues.

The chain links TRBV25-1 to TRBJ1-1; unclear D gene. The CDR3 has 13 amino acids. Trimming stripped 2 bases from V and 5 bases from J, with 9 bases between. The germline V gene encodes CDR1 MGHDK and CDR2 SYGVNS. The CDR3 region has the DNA TGTGCCAGCAGTGAACGGTTGGGAACTGAAGCTTTCTTT. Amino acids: CASSERLGTEAFF.

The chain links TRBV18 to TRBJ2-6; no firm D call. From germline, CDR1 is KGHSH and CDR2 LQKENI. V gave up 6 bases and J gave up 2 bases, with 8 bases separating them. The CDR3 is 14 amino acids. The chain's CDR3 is CASSPPPGANVLTF. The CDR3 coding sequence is TGTGCCAGCTCTCCTCCCCCTGGGGCCAACGTCCTGACTTTC.

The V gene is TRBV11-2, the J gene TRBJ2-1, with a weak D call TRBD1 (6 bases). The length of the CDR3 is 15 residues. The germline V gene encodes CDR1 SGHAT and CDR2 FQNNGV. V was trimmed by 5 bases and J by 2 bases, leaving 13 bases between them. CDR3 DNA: TGTGCCAGCAGCCGGGACACGCGCACCTACAATGAGCAGTTCTTC. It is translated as CASSRDTRTYNEQFF.

The CDR3 coding sequence is TGTGCCAGTAGTATATACGGGACAGGGAACACTGAAGCTTTCTTT. Its protein product is CASSIYGTGNTEAFF. The J gene is TRBJ1-1, the V gene TRBV19, with 8 bases identical to TRBD1. The junction had 3 bases not matched to a gene; V was cut back by 2 bases and J by 1 base. This CDR3 contains 15 residues. Germline-derived CDR1 and CDR2 are LNHDA and SQIVND (reference sequence).

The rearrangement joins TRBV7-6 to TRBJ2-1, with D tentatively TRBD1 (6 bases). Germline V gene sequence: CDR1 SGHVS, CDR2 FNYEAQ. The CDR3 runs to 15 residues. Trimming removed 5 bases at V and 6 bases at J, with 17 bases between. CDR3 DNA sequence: TGTGCCAGCAGCGCGAGCTCGGCAGGGGCCAATGAGCAGTTCTTC. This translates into CASSASSAGANEQFF.

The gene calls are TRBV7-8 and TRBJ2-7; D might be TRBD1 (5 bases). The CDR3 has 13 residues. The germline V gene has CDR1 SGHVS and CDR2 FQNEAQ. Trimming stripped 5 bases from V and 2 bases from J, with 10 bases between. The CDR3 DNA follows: TGTGCCAGCAGCCGACAGCAGCCCTACGAGCAGTACTTC. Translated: CASSRQQPYEQYF.

Written as DNA, the CDR3 is TGTGCCAGCAGAGGGACAGGGGGCTCCTACGAGCAGTACTTC. Residues: CASRGTGGSYEQYF. This chain links TRBV6-5 with TRBJ2-7, with 11 bases lining up with TRBD1. Germline-derived CDR1 and CDR2 are MNHEY and SVGAGI. This CDR3 spans 14 amino acids. With 6 bases clipped from V and 0 bases from J, the junction kept 1 base outside the gene matches.

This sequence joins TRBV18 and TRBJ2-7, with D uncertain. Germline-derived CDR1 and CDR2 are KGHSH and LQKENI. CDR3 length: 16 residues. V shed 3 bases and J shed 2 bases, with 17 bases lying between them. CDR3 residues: CASSPETRIPPYEQYF. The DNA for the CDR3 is TGTGCCAGCTCACCGGAAACCAGGATTCCCCCCTACGAGCAGTACTTC.

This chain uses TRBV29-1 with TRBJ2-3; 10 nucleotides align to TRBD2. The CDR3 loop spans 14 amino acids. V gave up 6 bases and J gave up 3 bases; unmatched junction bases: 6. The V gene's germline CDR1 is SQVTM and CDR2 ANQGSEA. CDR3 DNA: TGCAGCGTCGCCCAGACTAGCGGGACAGATACGCAGTATTTT. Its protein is CSVAQTSGTDTQYF.

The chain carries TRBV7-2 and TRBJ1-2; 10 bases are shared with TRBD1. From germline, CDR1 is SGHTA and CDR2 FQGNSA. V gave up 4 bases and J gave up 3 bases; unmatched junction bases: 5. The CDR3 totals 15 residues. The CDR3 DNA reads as TGTGCCAGCAGCTCAGCGACAGGGGGCTACTATGGCTACACCTTC. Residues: CASSSATGGYYGYTF.

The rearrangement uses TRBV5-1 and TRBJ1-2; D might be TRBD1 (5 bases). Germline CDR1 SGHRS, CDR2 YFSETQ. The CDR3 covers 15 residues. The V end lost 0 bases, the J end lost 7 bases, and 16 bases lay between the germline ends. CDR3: CASSLGSGRVSGYTF. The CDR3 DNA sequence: TGCGCCAGCAGCTTGGGGTCAGGGAGAGTCTCTGGCTACACCTTC.

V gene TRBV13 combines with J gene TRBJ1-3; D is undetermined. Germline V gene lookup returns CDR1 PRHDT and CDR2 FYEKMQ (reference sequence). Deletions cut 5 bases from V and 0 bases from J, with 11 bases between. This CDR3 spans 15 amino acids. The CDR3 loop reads CASSRRQLSGNTIYF. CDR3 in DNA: TGTGCCAGCAGCCGCCGGCAGCTCTCTGGAAACACCATATATTTT.